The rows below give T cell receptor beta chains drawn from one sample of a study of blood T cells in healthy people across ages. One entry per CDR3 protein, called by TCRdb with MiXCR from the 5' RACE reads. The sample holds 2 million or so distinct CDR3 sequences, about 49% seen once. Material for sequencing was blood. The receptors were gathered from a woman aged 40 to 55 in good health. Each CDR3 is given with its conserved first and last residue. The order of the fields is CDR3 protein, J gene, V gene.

CDR3: CASTKSGTGVNQPQHF; J: TRBJ1-5; V: TRBV6-6
CDR3: CASSIQGAGYNEQFF; J: TRBJ2-1; V: TRBV7-9
CDR3: CASSVGSLGRGHGYGYTF; J: TRBJ1-2; V: TRBV9
CDR3: CASSQEARLADFTDTQYF; J: TRBJ2-3; V: TRBV14
CDR3: CASSSGRSQNQPQHF; J: TRBJ1-5; V: TRBV13
CDR3: CASSFSGPNYGYTF; J: TRBJ1-2; V: TRBV7-9
CDR3: CASSFDRAHPDFPINYGYTF; J: TRBJ1-2; V: TRBV2
CDR3: CSARAGLETQYF; J: NA; V: TRBV20-1
CDR3: CASSSLTNYGYTF; J: TRBJ1-2; V: TRBV7-9
CDR3: CAGSFGQGGNQPQHF; J: TRBJ1-5; V: TRBV5-1
CDR3: CASSNSRSGANVLTF; J: TRBJ2-6; V: TRBV6-6
CDR3: CATSRGDRGYGYTF; J: TRBJ1-2; V: TRBV15
CDR3: CAVQGAGNGYTF; J: TRBJ1-2; V: TRBV10-3
CDR3: CAISKGRTETQYF; J: TRBJ2-5; V: TRBV10-3
CDR3: CASSRGPSKQYF; J: TRBJ2-3; V: TRBV28
CDR3: CASRVFGRTDTQYF; J: TRBJ2-3; V: TRBV3-1
CDR3: CATSDATGSNQPQHF; J: TRBJ1-5; V: TRBV24-1
CDR3: CASSQVEGGQYEQYF; J: TRBJ2-7; V: TRBV4-1
CDR3: CASIGLSLGYTF; J: TRBJ1-2; V: TRBV10-2
CDR3: CASSFLDRIETQYF; J: TRBJ2-5; V: TRBV7-8
CDR3: CASSLDHQGNIQYF; J: TRBJ2-4; V: TRBV11-2
CDR3: CSARRPGILSNQPQHF; J: TRBJ1-5; V: TRBV20-1
CDR3: CASGGQGLYNEQFF; J: TRBJ2-1; V: TRBV12-5
CDR3: CASSPKRGSPLHF; J: TRBJ1-6; V: TRBV27
CDR3: CTSSDLGAGANVLTF; J: TRBJ2-6; V: TRBV2
CDR3: CSARGGDRLVGEQYF; J: TRBJ2-5; V: TRBV20-1
CDR3: CSATHSEETQYF; J: TRBJ2-5; V: TRBV29-1
CDR3: CSAREGSAEAFF; J: TRBJ1-1; V: TRBV20-1
CDR3: CASSSWRAGELFF; J: TRBJ2-2; V: TRBV7-9
CDR3: CASSQRRVEETQYF; J: TRBJ2-5; V: TRBV4-1